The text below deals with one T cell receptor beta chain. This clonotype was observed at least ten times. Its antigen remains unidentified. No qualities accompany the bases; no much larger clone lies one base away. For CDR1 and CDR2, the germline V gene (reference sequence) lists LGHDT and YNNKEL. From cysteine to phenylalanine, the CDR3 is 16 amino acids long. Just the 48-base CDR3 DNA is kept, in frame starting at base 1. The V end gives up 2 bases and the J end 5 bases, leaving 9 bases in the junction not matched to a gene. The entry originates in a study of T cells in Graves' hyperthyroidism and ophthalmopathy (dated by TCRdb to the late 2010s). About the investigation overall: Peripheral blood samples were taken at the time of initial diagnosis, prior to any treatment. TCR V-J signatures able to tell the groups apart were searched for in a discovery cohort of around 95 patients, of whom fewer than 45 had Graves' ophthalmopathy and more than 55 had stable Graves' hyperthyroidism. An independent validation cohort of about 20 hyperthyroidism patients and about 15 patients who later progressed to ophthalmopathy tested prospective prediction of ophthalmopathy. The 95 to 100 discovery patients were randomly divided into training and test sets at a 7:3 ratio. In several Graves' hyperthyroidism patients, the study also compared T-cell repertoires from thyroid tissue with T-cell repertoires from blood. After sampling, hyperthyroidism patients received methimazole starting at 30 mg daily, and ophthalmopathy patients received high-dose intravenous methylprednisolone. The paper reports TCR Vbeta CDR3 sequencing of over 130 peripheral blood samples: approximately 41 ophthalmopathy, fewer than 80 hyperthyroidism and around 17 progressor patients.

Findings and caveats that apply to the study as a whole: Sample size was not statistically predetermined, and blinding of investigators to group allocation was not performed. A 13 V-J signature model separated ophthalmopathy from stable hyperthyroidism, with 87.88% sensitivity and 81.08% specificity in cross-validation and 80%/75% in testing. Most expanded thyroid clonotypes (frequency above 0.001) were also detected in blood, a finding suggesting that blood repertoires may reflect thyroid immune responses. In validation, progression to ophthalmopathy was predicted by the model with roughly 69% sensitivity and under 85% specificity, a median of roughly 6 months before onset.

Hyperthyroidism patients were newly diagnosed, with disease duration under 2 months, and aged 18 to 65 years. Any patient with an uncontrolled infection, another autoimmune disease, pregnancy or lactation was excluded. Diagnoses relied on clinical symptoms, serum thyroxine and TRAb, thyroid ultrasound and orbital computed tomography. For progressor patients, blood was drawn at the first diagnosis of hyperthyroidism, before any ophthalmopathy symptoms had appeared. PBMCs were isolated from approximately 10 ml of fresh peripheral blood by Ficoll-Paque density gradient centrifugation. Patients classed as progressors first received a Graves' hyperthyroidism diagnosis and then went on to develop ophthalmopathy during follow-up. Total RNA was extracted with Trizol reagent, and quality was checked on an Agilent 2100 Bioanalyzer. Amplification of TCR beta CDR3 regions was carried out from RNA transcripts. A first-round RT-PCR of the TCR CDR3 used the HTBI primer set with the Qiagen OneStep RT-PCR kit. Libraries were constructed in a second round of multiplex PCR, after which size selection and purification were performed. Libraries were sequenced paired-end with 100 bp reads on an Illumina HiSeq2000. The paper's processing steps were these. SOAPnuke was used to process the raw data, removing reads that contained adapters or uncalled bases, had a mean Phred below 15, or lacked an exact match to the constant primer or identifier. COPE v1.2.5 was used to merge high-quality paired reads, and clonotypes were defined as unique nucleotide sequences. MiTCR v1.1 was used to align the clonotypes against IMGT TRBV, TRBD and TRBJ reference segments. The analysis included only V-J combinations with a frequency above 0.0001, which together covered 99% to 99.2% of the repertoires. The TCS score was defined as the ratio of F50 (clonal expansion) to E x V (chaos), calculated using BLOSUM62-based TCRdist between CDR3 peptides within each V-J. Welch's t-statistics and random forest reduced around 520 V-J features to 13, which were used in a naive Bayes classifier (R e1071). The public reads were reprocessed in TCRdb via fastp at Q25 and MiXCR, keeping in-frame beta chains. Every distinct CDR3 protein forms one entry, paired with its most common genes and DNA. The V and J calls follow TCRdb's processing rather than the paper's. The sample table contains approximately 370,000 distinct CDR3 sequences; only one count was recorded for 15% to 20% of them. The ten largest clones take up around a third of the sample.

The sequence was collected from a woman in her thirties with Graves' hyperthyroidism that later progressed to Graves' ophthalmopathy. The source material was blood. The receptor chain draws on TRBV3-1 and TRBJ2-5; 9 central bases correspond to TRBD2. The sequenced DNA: TGTGCCAGCAGCCAACGGCGGCGGGGGGGGAAGGAGACCCAGTACTTC. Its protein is CASSQRRRGGKETQYF.